This is a list of T cell receptor beta chains from one sample in a study of cytotoxic CD8 clonotypes in ibrutinib-treated CLL. TCRdb keeps only in-frame clones here, not all; method: immunoSEQ multiplex PCR. The repertoire holds 150,000 or so clones, with around 76% as singletons. This specimen was PBMCs, taken after 24 months of ibrutinib treatment. The receptors stem from a human donor with chronic lymphocytic leukemia. Each CDR3 is given with its conserved first and last residue. D genes are given only for firm matches. Clone size, where shown, is once, few, many, or a class for clones that have expanded.

j_gene	v_gene	d_gene	abundance	CDR3nt	CDR3aa
TRBJ1-2	TRBV28	NA	NA	TGTGCCACCCGTAAGGCCATAAACTATGGCTACACCTTC	CATRKAINYGYTF
TRBJ2-3	TRBV25-1	TRBD2	NA	TGTGCCAGCAGTGTAGCGGGACAACCCTCGAGGGATACGCAGTATTTT	CASSVAGQPSRDTQYF
TRBJ2-5	TRBV2	NA	NA	TGTGCCAGCGGTTCGCCCCTCCAAGAGACCCAGTACTTC	CASGSPLQETQYF
TRBJ2-5	TRBV27	NA	NA	TGTGCCAGCAGTTTATGGGACCGGCGGGAGACCCAGTACTTC	CASSLWDRRETQYF
TRBJ2-7	TRBV6-5	NA	NA	TGTGCCAGCAGTTACGGGCAGGGGTCCCCCTACGAGCAGTACTTC	CASSYGQGSPYEQYF
TRBJ1-6	TRBV9	NA	NA	TGTGCCAGCAGCGTAGCTGGGGAAGAGTCACCCCTCCACTTT	CASSVAGEESPLHF
TRBJ1-3	TRBV28	NA	NA	TGTGCCGTCCGGGTAGGAGGGTCAGACTCTGGAAACACCATATATTTT	CAVRVGGSDSGNTIYF
TRBJ2-5	TRBV28	NA	NA	TGTGCCAGCAGTCCCCTGGGGGGGCTACAAGAGACCCAGTACTTC	CASSPLGGLQETQYF
TRBJ1-2	TRBV4-3	TRBD1	few	TGCGCCAGCAGCCAAGAACAGGGGTTAGGTGGCTACACCTTC	CASSQEQGLGGYTF
TRBJ1-1	TRBV7-3	NA	few	TGTGCCAGCAGCTTATCAGCGAACACTGAAGCTTTCTTT	CASSLSANTEAFF
TRBJ2-7	TRBV18	NA	NA	TGTGCCAGCTCCCCTGGGCGGGGAGGCGAGCAGTACTTC	CASSPGRGGEQYF
TRBJ1-2	TRBV4-3	NA	NA	TGCGCCAGCAGCCAATTCGGGGCAGGGCGCAACTATGGCTACACCTTC	CASSQFGAGRNYGYTF
TRBJ2-2	TRBV6-6	NA	NA	TGTGCCAGCGGCCGGGGACGGAACACCGGGGAGCTGTTTTTT	CASGRGRNTGELFF
TRBJ1-4	TRBV5-1	TRBD1	few	TGCGCCAGCAGCCCGGGACAGACTGCAACTAATGAAAAACTGTTTTTT	CASSPGQTATNEKLFF
TRBJ1-2	TRBV4-3	TRBD1	NA	TGCGCCAGCAGCCAAGATCTTTCTCGGGACAGGGGCTATGGCTACACCTTC	CASSQDLSRDRGYGYTF
TRBJ1-1	TRBV7-2	TRBD1	NA	TGTGCCAGCAGCACTCAGGGGGCGGGTAACACTGAAGCTTTCTTT	CASSTQGAGNTEAFF
TRBJ2-7	TRBV29-1	TRBD1	NA	TGCAGCGTTGGGGGACAGGGGGATTCCTACGAGCAGTACTTC	CSVGGQGDSYEQYF
TRBJ2-3	TRBV7-2	NA	NA	TGTGCCAGCAGCTTAGCGCGGTTCAAAGATACGCAGTATTTT	CASSLARFKDTQYF
TRBJ2-5	TRBV10-2	NA	few	TGCGCCAGCACCCGGGGTCAAGGGACCCAGTACTTC	CASTRGQGTQYF
TRBJ2-3	TRBV7-8	TRBD2	NA	TGTGCCAGCAGCCCCGTGGCGGCGGGGGGGGCGCAGTATTTT	CASSPVAAGGAQYF
TRBJ1-5	TRBV28	NA	NA	TGTGCCAGCAGTTTGGAATCTAGCAATCAGCCCCAGCATTTT	CASSLESSNQPQHF
TRBJ2-5	TRBV7-6	NA	NA	TGTGCCAGCAGCTTAGCGGGGCCCCCGACCGTGGAGACCCAGTACTTC	CASSLAGPPTVETQYF
TRBJ1-1	TRBV7-2	NA	NA	TGTGCCAGCAGCTTACACCTCGGGGACACTGAAGCTTTCTTT	CASSLHLGDTEAFF
TRBJ2-5	TRBV9	TRBD2	NA	TGTGCCAGCAGCGTGTTTAGCGGGGGGGAGACCCAGTACTTC	CASSVFSGGETQYF
TRBJ2-1	TRBV18	NA	NA	TGTGCCAGCTCAGGGGGGAATGAGCAGTTCTTC	CASSGGNEQFF
TRBJ2-5	TRBV7-3	NA	NA	TGTGCCAGCAGCTTAAACGGAGAGACCCAGTACTTC	CASSLNGETQYF
TRBJ1-3	TRBV9	NA	NA	TGTGCCAGCAGCGTAGCCAGGGGTGGAAACACCATATATTTT	CASSVARGGNTIYF
TRBJ2-1	TRBV19	NA	few	TGTGCCAGTATGCCCTCGACTAACCGGAATGAGCAGTTCTTC	CASMPSTNRNEQFF
TRBJ2-1	TRBV28	NA	NA	TGTGCCATTGGCATAAGAAACTACAATGAGCAGTTCTTC	CAIGIRNYNEQFF
TRBJ1-5	TRBV9	NA	NA	TGTGCCAGCAGCGTGGGTGGGGGCAATCAGCCCCAGCATTTT	CASSVGGGNQPQHF
TRBJ2-7	TRBV7-2	NA	NA	TGTGCCAGCAGCCCCCGGACCCCCAGCTCCTACGAGCAGTACTTC	CASSPRTPSSYEQYF
TRBJ1-3	TRBV9	NA	NA	TGTGCCAGCAGCGTAGATGGAGGAAACACCATATATTTT	CASSVDGGNTIYF
TRBJ1-4	TRBV18	TRBD1	NA	TGTGCCAGCTCACGACAAAGACAGGGCAACAATGAAAAACTGTTTTTT	CASSRQRQGNNEKLFF
TRBJ1-1	TRBV7-3	NA	once	TGTGCCAGCAGCTTAAGGGGGAGGGAGACTGAAGCTTTCTTT	CASSLRGRETEAFF
TRBJ2-3	TRBV7-6	TRBD2	few	TGTGCCAGCAGCCCGGGGCGAGCGGGGGGCAGGTATACGCAGTATTTT	CASSPGRAGGRYTQYF
TRBJ2-7	TRBV7-9	NA	NA	TGTGCCAGCAGCTCCCTAGCGCCCGGGGGCGAGCAGTACTTC	CASSSLAPGGEQYF
TRBJ2-5	TRBV7-2	TRBD2	NA	TGTGCCACCAGGCTAGCGGGAGTAGAGACCCAGTACTTC	CATRLAGVETQYF
TRBJ2-1	TRBV7-2	TRBD2	NA	TGTGCCAGCACCAGCGGACTAGCGGGAGACGAGCAGTTCTTC	CASTSGLAGDEQFF
TRBJ2-2	TRBV5-1	NA	NA	TGCGCCAGCAGCCTCTTCGGGGGTGGCGGGGAGCTGTTTTTT	CASSLFGGGGELFF
TRBJ2-5	TRBV20-1	TRBD1	NA	TGCAGCAGGACAGGGAGAGAGACCCAGTACTTC	CSRTGRETQYF
TRBJ2-2	TRBV11-3	NA	NA	TGTGCCAGCAGCTTAGGGGGACCCAGCCTCTCCTACACCGGGGAGCTGTTTTTT	CASSLGGPSLSYTGELFF
TRBJ1-5	TRBV7-6	NA	once	TGTGCCAGCAGCCAAACAGGGTCCTTTCAGCCCCAGCATTTT	CASSQTGSFQPQHF
TRBJ1-1	TRBV18	NA	few	TGTGCCAGCTCACGGGGGGAGAACACTGAAGCTTTCTTT	CASSRGENTEAFF
TRBJ2-7	TRBV6-5	TRBD2	NA	TGTGCCAGCAGGACGGGAGGCCCCTTCTACGAGCAGTACTTC	CASRTGGPFYEQYF
TRBJ2-5	TRBV10-3	TRBD1	NA	TGTGCCATCAGTGAGTACGCCGGGACAGGGGGCCCACAAGAGACCCAGTACTTC	CAISEYAGTGGPQETQYF
TRBJ1-1	TRBV18	NA	NA	TGTGCCAGCTCACCCGCGACGGGGAAGACTGAAGCTTTCTTT	CASSPATGKTEAFF
TRBJ1-2	TRBV6-4	NA	NA	TGTGCCAAAACACCAACAGCCGACTATGGCTACACCTTC	CAKTPTADYGYTF
TRBJ2-7	TRBV28	NA	NA	TGTGCCAGCAGTATTTGGGGGTCTCCCTCTTACGAGCAGTACTTC	CASSIWGSPSYEQYF
TRBJ1-1	TRBV6-1	NA	few	TGTGCCAGCAGTGAAGCGGGGGGGACTGAAGCTTTCTTT	CASSEAGGTEAFF
TRBJ2-1	TRBV4-2	TRBD2	few	TGTGCCAGCAGCCCGAAGCGGGGGGGCGGCGATGAGCAGTTCTTC	CASSPKRGGGDEQFF
TRBJ2-1	TRBV11-1	TRBD2	NA	TGTGCCAGCAGCTTAGCGCGGGGACTAGCGGGGGGGCCGGGTGAGCAGTTCTTC	CASSLARGLAGGPGEQFF